The sequence of this TCR beta chain was determined in a study of blood T cell repertoires in COVID-19. The CDR3 totals 19 residues. The germline V gene encodes CDR1 KGHSH and CDR2 LQKENI. The V and J ends lost 3 bases and 10 bases, in that order; junction bases with no gene match: 20. Original data processing: Counts of nucleated cells, estimated from reference gene primer amplification, were obtained. Some clones are missing from TCRdb's copy, which holds only in-frame ones; the method was immunoSEQ multiplex PCR. That table gives V, J and clone size, and the DNA gave D and trimming. The data hold tens of thousands of clones, with around 80% observed a single time.

The rearrangement uses TRBV18 and TRBJ1-4, with 10 bases aligning to TRBD1. This clonotype originated in a human donor in a cohort sampled during active COVID-19. Sequencing was performed on peripheral blood. CDR3 bases: TGTGCCAGCTCACCTCGCCTAAACCACGGGACAGGGGAAAGTGCAAAACTGTTTTTT. Translation gives CASSPRLNHGTGESAKLFF.